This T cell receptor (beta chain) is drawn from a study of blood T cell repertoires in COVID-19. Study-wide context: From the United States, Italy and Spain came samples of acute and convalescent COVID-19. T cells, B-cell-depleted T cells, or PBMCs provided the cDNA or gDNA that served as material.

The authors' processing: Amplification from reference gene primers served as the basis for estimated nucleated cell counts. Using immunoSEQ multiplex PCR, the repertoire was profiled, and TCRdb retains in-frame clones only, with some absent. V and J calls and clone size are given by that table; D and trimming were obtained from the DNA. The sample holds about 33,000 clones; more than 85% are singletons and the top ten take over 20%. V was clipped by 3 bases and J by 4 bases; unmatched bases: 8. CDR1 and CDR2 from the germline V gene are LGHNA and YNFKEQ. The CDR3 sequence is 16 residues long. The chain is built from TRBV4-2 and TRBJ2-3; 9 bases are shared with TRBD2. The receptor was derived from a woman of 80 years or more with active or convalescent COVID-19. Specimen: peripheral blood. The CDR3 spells CASSQRAGGGADTQYF. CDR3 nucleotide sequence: TGTGCCAGCAGCCAGAGAGCGGGGGGTGGGGCAGATACGCAGTATTTT.